This passage covers 32 T cell receptor beta chains from one sample sequenced in a study of CD8+ T cells in alopecia areata (dated by TCRdb to the late 2010s). The method was the immunoSEQ multiplex PCR assay. RNA was extracted from all samples and reverse transcribed into cDNA as template for TCR sequencing. In its TCRdb copy, this immuneACCESS table keeps in-frame sequences only and misses some clones. Where compared with another copy, unresolved V genes explain less than half of these, and the others have no known cause. The sample table records some 80,000 clones; around 61% of these occur just once. The top ten clonotypes cover 20% to 30% of the sample. The time point label for this specimen denotes: 24 weeks on oral tofacitinib. The treatment or condition label, read with the paper, signifies: oral pan-JAK inhibitor, 5-10 mg twice daily. This sample comprised CD8+ T cells sorted from blood, obtained at week 24, from a patient treated with tofacitinib. The receptors here all came from a human donor with alopecia areata.

This chain uses TRBV4-3 with TRBJ2-7; tentatively, D is TRBD1 or TRBD2 (5 bases each). CDR1 is LGHNA, CDR2 YSLEER, per germline. The CDR3 contains 16 residues. Trimming took 0 bases from V and 3 from J, leaving 15 bases between them. CDR3 nucleotides: TGCGCCAGCAGCCAAGATGTGGGGGACGCCTACTACGAGCAGTACTTC. It encodes CASSQDVGDAYYEQYF.

This chain links TRBV23-1 with TRBJ2-1; tentative D call: TRBD2 (6 bases). TRBV23-1 is an ORF; its function is uncertain. V was shortened by 0 bases and J by 10 bases, with 10 bases between the two germline ends. CDR3 length equals 13 residues. CDR3 amino acids: CASSQSNREEQFF. In nucleotides, the CDR3 is TGCGCCAGCAGTCAATCTAACCGGGAGGAGCAGTTCTTC.

This clone has only one observation. The chain is built from TRBV4-1 and TRBJ2-5, with 12 bases that match TRBD1. The germline V gene has CDR1 MGHRA and CDR2 YSYEKL. This CDR3 comprises 16 residues. After removal of 3 bases from V and 5 bases from J, the junction contained 7 bases not matched to a gene. CDR3 nucleotide sequence: TGCGCCAGCAGCCAGTCCGGGACAGGGGGCACCGAGACCCAGTACTTC. Its protein is CASSQSGTGGTETQYF.

This sequence joins TRBV27 and TRBJ1-4, with D uncertain. CDR1 and CDR2 from the germline V gene are MNHEY and SMNVEV (reference sequence). Trimming took off 5 bases at V and 4 bases at J, with 14 bases between the two ends. The CDR3 length is 15 residues. The CDR3: CASSATDSLNEKLFF. In nucleotides, the CDR3 is TGTGCCAGCAGTGCAACTGACTCTCTTAATGAAAAACTGTTTTTT.

A few counts support this clone. V gene TRBV4-3 combines with J gene TRBJ2-7; no clear D gene. The CDR3 sequence is 16 residues long. Trimming left V 0 bases short and J 2 bases short, with 14 bases between. The germline V gene has CDR1 LGHNA and CDR2 YSLEER. CDR3: CASSQDRQPATYEQYF. CDR3 nucleotides: TGCGCCAGCAGCCAAGACCGGCAGCCTGCTACCTACGAGCAGTACTTC.

The count of this clone is one. V usage is TRBV4-3 and J usage is TRBJ2-7; TRBD1 aligns across 7 bases. The V gene end was trimmed by 0 bases and the J gene end by 3 bases; junction bases not matched to a gene: 5. The germline V gene encodes CDR1 LGHNA and CDR2 YSLEER. This CDR3 has 15 amino acids. The CDR3 DNA follows: TGCGCCAGCAGCCAAGATCAAGGGGGCGGCTACGAGCAGTACTTC. The encoded protein is CASSQDQGGGYEQYF.

The chain employs TRBV4-3 and TRBJ2-1; D is ambiguous. There are 13 residues in the CDR3. Per germline, CDR1 LGHNA and CDR2 YSLEER. The germline V and J ends were trimmed by 6 bases and 4 bases, with 10 bases remaining between them. The CDR3 region has the DNA TGCGCCAGCAGTCCGAACGATTACAATGAGCAGTTCTTC. Its protein is CASSPNDYNEQFF.

The chain carries TRBV4-1 and TRBJ1-1, with 7 bases that match TRBD1. CDR1 and CDR2 (germline): MGHRA, YSYEKL. This CDR3 is built from 15 residues. V trimming: 3 bases; J trimming: 3 bases; junction bases outside the gene matches: 7. DNA of the CDR3: TGCGCCAGCAGCCAGAAGGGACAGCCCTACACTGAAGCTTTCTTT. It specifies CASSQKGQPYTEAFF.

The CDR3 DNA reads TGTGCCAGCAGTTTGATATCTCCACAGGGAAACACTGAAGCTTTCTTT. It yields the protein CASSLISPQGNTEAFF. The chain carries TRBV27 and TRBJ1-1; D possibly corresponds to TRBD1 (6 bases). Trimming removed 3 bases at V and 2 bases at J, with 16 bases between. CDR1 and CDR2 (germline): MNHEY, SMNVEV (reference sequence). This CDR3 has 16 residues.

The chain carries TRBV5-1 and TRBJ1-2; the D is unclear. Germline V lookup: CDR1 SGHRS, CDR2 YFSETQ. V was pared by 0 bases and J by 0 bases, with 9 bases between. CDR3 length: 15 amino acids. The CDR3 nucleotides are TGCGCCAGCAGCTTGGATCCAGTTACTAACTATGGCTACACCTTC. Protein sequence: CASSLDPVTNYGYTF.

This clone is deemed medium-sized. This chain uses TRBV6-5 with TRBJ2-4; 8 bases match TRBD2. The CDR3 contains 12 residues. V dropped 6 bases and J dropped 9; count of bases not matched to a gene: 4. The germline gives CDR1 MNHEY, CDR2 SVGAGI. As DNA, the CDR3 is TGTGCCAGCAGCCCCAGCGGGGGCATTCAGTACTTC. Translation: CASSPSGGIQYF.

The chain recombines TRBV7-9 with TRBJ2-3; D perhaps matches TRBD2 (6 bases). The CDR3 totals 12 residues. Germline V gives CDR1 SEHNR, CDR2 FQNEAQ (reference sequence). The V and J ends lost 6 bases and 7 bases respectively, with 11 bases between them. The DNA for the CDR3 is TGTGCCAGCAGTCGCGGGACCAATACGCAGTATTTT. It yields the protein CASSRGTNTQYF.

The chain combines TRBV5-4 with TRBJ2-3; D gene uncertain. Trimming took off 4 bases at V and 0 bases at J, with 12 bases between the two ends. The length of the CDR3 is 15 residues. Germline loops: CDR1 SGHNT, CDR2 YYREEE (reference sequence). The CDR3 region is CASSMSGTSTDTQYF. In nucleotides, the CDR3 is TGTGCCAGCAGCATGTCCGGTACTAGCACAGATACGCAGTATTTT.

This sequence joins TRBV4-2 and TRBJ2-7; D could derive from TRBD1 or TRBD2 (6 bases each). The CDR3 extends over 16 amino acids. Germline CDR1 reads LGHNA; CDR2 reads YNFKEQ. With 0 bases removed from V and 0 bases from J, the gap between germline ends came to 12 bases. CDR3 loop: CASSQDRGASSYEQYF. The CDR3, as DNA: TGTGCCAGCAGCCAAGATAGGGGGGCGTCCTCCTACGAGCAGTACTTC.

The chain is built from TRBV7-2 and TRBJ2-5, with D perhaps matching TRBD1 or TRBD2 (6 bases each). In germline, CDR1 is SGHTA, CDR2 FQGNSA. Trimming removed 5 bases at V and 1 base at J, with 23 bases between. The CDR3 covers 18 residues. CDR3 in amino acids: CASSPSTGLEGIQETQYF. DNA of the CDR3: TGTGCCAGCAGCCCATCGACAGGTCTGGAGGGGATCCAAGAGACCCAGTACTTC.

The V call is TRBV4-2, the J call TRBJ1-1; a possible D gene is TRBD1 (5 bases). Per germline, CDR1 LGHNA and CDR2 YNFKEQ. The V end was cut by 0 bases, the J end by 0 bases, with 11 bases between. The CDR3 covers 16 residues. CDR3 loop: CASSQDRGLLNTEAFF. The CDR3 coding sequence is TGTGCCAGCAGCCAAGATAGGGGATTGCTGAACACTGAAGCTTTCTTT.

This clone came up a few times. The chain combines TRBV2 with TRBJ2-1, with D maybe TRBD2 (5 bases). The CDR3 has 12 amino acids. Germline CDR1 reads SNHLY; CDR2 reads FYNNEI. Trimming removed 11 bases from V and 8 bases from J, with 16 bases in between. Here the CDR3 reads CAGELVIHEQFF. Here the CDR3 DNA reads TGTGCCGGAGAACTAGTCATCCATGAGCAGTTCTTC.

This clone was seen only once. The chain joins TRBV27 to TRBJ2-3, with D perhaps matching TRBD1 (5 bases). This CDR3 contains 14 residues. The germline V and J ends were trimmed by 7 bases and 0 bases, with 11 bases remaining between them. Per germline, CDR1 MNHEY and CDR2 SMNVEV (reference sequence). The CDR3 DNA reads TGTGCCAGCACCCTCCAGGGAAGCACAGATACGCAGTATTTT. Amino acid sequence: CASTLQGSTDTQYF.

This chain connects TRBV29-1 to TRBJ2-2; 8 nucleotides line up with TRBD1. Germline loops: CDR1 SQVTM, CDR2 ANQGSEA. CDR3 length: 14 amino acids. The V and J ends lost 2 bases and 9 bases, in that order; junction bases with no gene match: 8. The CDR3: CSVETRQGYRELFF. CDR3 nucleotides: TGCAGCGTTGAAACTCGACAGGGGTACCGGGAGCTGTTTTTT.

The chain recombines TRBV7-9 with TRBJ2-5; 7 positions match TRBD1. Trimming took 4 bases from V and 5 from J; bases not matched to a gene: 7. This CDR3 is built from 14 residues. Per germline, CDR1 SEHNR and CDR2 FQNEAQ (reference sequence). The CDR3 coding sequence is TGTGCCAGCAGCTACTCAACAGGGGAGGAGACCCAGTACTTC. Translated: CASSYSTGEETQYF. Looking up the rest from reference TRBV7-9 and TRBJ2-5 gives the full variable domain: DTGVSQNPRHKITKRGQNVTFRCDPISEHNRLYWYRQTLGQGPEFLTYFQNEAQLEKSRLLSDRFSAERPKGSFSTLEIQRTEQGDSAMYLCASSYSTGEETQYFGPGTRLLVL.

V gene TRBV5-6 combines with J gene TRBJ1-5; 10 bases map to TRBD1. The V segment lost 0 bases and the J segment 7 bases; nucleotides outside the gene matches: 4. Germline-derived CDR1 and CDR2 are SGHDT and YYEEEE. The CDR3 loop spans 15 amino acids. CDR3: CASSLGGTGDQPQHF. The CDR3 nucleotides are TGTGCCAGCAGCTTGGGGGGGACAGGGGACCAGCCCCAGCATTTT. Variable domain in full (rest from reference TRBV5-6 and TRBJ1-5): DAGVTQSPTHLIKTRGQQVTLRCSPKSGHDTVSWYQQALGQGPQFIFQYYEEEERQRGNFPDRFSGHQFPNYSSELNVNALLLGDSALYLCASSLGGTGDQPQHFGDGTRLSIL.

The chain links TRBV4-1 to TRBJ1-1; 8 nucleotides align to TRBD1. Germline CDR1 reads MGHRA; CDR2 reads YSYEKL. The CDR3 runs to 15 residues. V trimming: 4 bases; J trimming: 1 base; junction bases outside the gene matches: 5. Here the CDR3 DNA reads TGCGCCAGCAGCCCAGGGGACAGGACGAACACTGAAGCTTTCTTT. Amino acid sequence: CASSPGDRTNTEAFF.

J is TRBJ1-1 and V is TRBV4-1; unclear D gene. Trimming cost V 3 bases and J 0 bases, with 8 bases left between them. Germline V gene lookup returns CDR1 MGHRA and CDR2 YSYEKL. This CDR3 is built from 14 residues. The CDR3 spells CASSHQELNTEAFF. The CDR3 DNA reads as TGCGCCAGCAGCCATCAGGAGTTGAACACTGAAGCTTTCTTT.

This clone was detected a few times. The J gene is TRBJ1-2, the V gene TRBV28; no firm D call. V was shortened by 2 bases and J by 5 bases, with 6 bases between the two germline ends. Germline loops: CDR1 MDHEN, CDR2 SYDVKM. The CDR3 covers 12 residues. The CDR3 DNA is TGTGCCAGCAGTTTACATCCATATGGCTACACCTTC. Protein product: CASSLHPYGYTF.

The rearrangement joins TRBV4-3 to TRBJ1-1; tentatively, D is TRBD1 (5 bases). Trimming cost V 3 bases and J 4 bases, with 12 bases left between them. Germline loops: CDR1 LGHNA, CDR2 YSLEER. The CDR3 spans 14 residues. The CDR3 protein is CASSHRPRGTEAFF. In nucleotides, the CDR3 is TGCGCCAGCAGCCACAGACCGAGGGGCACTGAAGCTTTCTTT.

This clone is a singleton in its sample. The V and J genes are TRBV6-5 and TRBJ1-2; a possible D gene is TRBD1 (6 bases). Trimming took off 7 bases at V and 2 bases at J, with 14 bases between the two ends. Germline assignment: CDR1 MNHEY and CDR2 SVGAGI. The CDR3 runs to 14 residues. In nucleotides, the CDR3 is TGTGCCAGCACTCCCAGGGGCCGAAACTATGGCTACACCTTC. It is translated as CASTPRGRNYGYTF.

The CDR3 DNA follows: TGTGCCAGCAGTTCGCGTCGTTCAGTGGGGGGCGGCATTCAGTACTTC. The encoded protein is CASSSRRSVGGGIQYF. The rearrangement links TRBV27 to TRBJ2-4; D may correspond to TRBD1 or TRBD2 (6 bases each). The germline V gene has CDR1 MNHEY and CDR2 SMNVEV (reference sequence). V lost 4 bases and J lost 9, with 22 bases in between. The CDR3 is 16 amino acids.

J is TRBJ2-1 and V is TRBV7-2, with D unresolved. Per germline, CDR1 SGHTA and CDR2 FQGNSA. This CDR3 is built from 12 residues. Trimming removed 4 bases from V and 6 bases from J, with 7 bases in between. The CDR3 loop is CASSYGSNEQFF. As DNA, the CDR3 is TGTGCCAGCAGCTATGGCAGCAATGAGCAGTTCTTC.

Comments on this clone: One junction end does not reproduce the germline sequence, and a read error may be involved. This rearrangement joins TRBV7-9 to TRBJ2-5; D is possibly TRBD1 (6 bases). From germline, CDR1 is SEHNR and CDR2 FQNEAQ (reference sequence). The CDR3 has 10 residues. As DNA, the CDR3 is TGTGCCACCCTCCAGGGGCGTACTCACTTC. Protein product: CATLQGRTHF.

In regard to this clone: This sample includes further DNA sequences coding for the same CDR3. The chain recombines TRBV9 with TRBJ2-3; unclear D gene. V lost 0 bases, J lost 2 bases, and 7 bases lay in between. This CDR3 spans 14 amino acids. The germline V gene encodes CDR1 SGDLS and CDR2 YYNGEE. CDR3 nucleotides: TGTGCCAGCAGCGTAGCGGGCTCCACAGATACGCAGTATTTT. Translated, it gives CASSVAGSTDTQYF.

This chain connects TRBV30 to TRBJ2-1; D unclear. Germline CDR1 reads GTSNPN; CDR2 reads SVGIG (reference sequence). Trimming removed 1 base at V and 5 bases at J, with 6 bases between. This CDR3 is built from 12 residues. The CDR3 reads CAWSADNNEQFF. The CDR3 coding sequence is TGTGCCTGGAGTGCAGACAACAATGAGCAGTTCTTC. Full variable domain (rest looked up from reference TRBV30 and TRBJ2-1): SQTIHQWPATLVQPVGSPLSLECTVEGTSNPNLYWYRQAAGRGLQLLFYSVGIGQISSEVPQNLSASRPQDRQFILSSKKLLLSDSGFYLCAWSADNNEQFFGPGTRLTVL.

V usage is TRBV27 and J usage is TRBJ2-5; 13 bases match TRBD2. Per the germline V gene, CDR1 is MNHEY and CDR2 is SMNVEV (reference sequence). The V segment lost 7 bases and the J segment 2 bases; nucleotides outside the gene matches: 4. The CDR3 consists of 15 residues. In DNA, the CDR3 is TGTGCCAGCACCCCACTAGCGGGGGGGCAAGAGACCCAGTACTTC. Its protein product is CASTPLAGGQETQYF.